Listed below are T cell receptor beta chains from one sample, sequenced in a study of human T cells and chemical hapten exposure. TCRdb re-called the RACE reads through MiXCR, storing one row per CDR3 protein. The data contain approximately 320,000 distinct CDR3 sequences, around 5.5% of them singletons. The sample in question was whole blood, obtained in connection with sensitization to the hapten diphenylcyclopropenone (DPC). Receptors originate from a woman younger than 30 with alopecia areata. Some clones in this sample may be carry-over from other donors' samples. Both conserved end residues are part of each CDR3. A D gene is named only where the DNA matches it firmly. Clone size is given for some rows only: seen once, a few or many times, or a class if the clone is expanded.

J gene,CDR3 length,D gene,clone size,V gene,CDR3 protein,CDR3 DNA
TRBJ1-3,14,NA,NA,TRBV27,CASSHDITGNTIYF,TGTGCCAGCTCTCACGACATAACTGGAAACACCATATATTTT
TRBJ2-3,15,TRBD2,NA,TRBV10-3,CAINTSGGRTDTQYF,TGTGCCATCAATACTAGCGGGGGCCGCACAGATACGCAGTATTTT
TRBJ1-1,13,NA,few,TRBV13,CASSSPGSIGAFF,TGTGCCAGCAGCTCTCCGGGCTCCATAGGAGCTTTCTTT
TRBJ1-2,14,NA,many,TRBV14,CASSQVDGAYGYTF,TGTGCCAGCAGCCAAGTTGACGGTGCCTATGGCTACACCTTC
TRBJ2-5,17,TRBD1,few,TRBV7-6,CASSRWDPGTGDQTQYF,TGTGCCAGCAGCCGATGGGACCCTGGGACAGGGGATCAGACCCAGTACTTC
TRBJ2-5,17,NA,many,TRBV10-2,CASSESDLNLIQETQYF,TGCGCCAGCAGTGAGTCGGACTTAAACCTAATACAAGAGACCCAGTACTTC
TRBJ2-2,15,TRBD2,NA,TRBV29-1,CSVSVSGVNTGELFF,TGCAGCGTTAGTGTTAGCGGGGTGAACACCGGGGAGCTGTTTTTT
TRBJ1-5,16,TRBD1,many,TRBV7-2,CASSQWDRGSNQPQHF,TGTGCCAGCAGCCAGTGGGACAGGGGAAGCAATCAGCCCCAGCATTTT
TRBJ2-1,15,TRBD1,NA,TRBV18,CASSTPGQGYGEQFF,TGTGCCAGCTCCACCCCGGGACAGGGCTACGGTGAGCAGTTCTTC
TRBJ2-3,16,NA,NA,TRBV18,CASSPISGSSTDTQYF,TGTGCCAGCTCACCAATTTCTGGGAGCAGCACAGATACGCAGTATTTT
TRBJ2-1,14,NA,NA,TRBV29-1,CSVSGGSSYNEQFF,TGCAGCGTCTCAGGGGGGAGCTCCTACAATGAGCAGTTCTTC
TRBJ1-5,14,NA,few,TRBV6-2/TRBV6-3,CASSRDVRNQPQHF,TGTGCCAGCAGCCGGGACGTCCGCAATCAGCCCCAGCATTTT
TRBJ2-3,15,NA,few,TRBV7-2,CASSEQGPGADTQYF,TGTGCCAGCAGCGAGCAGGGGCCTGGGGCAGATACGCAGTATTTT
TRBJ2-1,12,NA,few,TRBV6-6,CACGEDYNEQFF,TGTGCCTGCGGCGAGGACTACAATGAGCAGTTCTTC
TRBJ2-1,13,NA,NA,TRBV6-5,CATRSGTYNEQFF,TGTGCCACCAGGTCCGGGACCTACAATGAGCAGTTCTTC
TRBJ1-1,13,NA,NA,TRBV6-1,CASKYTVNTEAFF,TGTGCCAGCAAGTATACAGTGAACACTGAAGCTTTCTTT
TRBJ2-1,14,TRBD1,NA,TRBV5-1,CASSYNQGAHEQFF,TGCGCCAGCAGCTATAATCAGGGGGCGCATGAGCAGTTCTTC
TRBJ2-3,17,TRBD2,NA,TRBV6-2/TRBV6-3,CASSYSVSRTSGETQYF,TGTGCCAGCAGTTACTCAGTATCGCGGACTAGCGGGGAGACGCAGTATTTT
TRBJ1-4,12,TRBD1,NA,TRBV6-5,CASSGTGGLLFF,TGTGCCAGCAGTGGGACAGGCGGGCTGCTGTTTTTT
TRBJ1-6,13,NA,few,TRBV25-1,CASRRAGVAPLHF,TGTGCCAGCAGGAGGGCGGGGGTAGCACCCCTCCACTTT
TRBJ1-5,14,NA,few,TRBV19,CASNAADLNQPQHF,TGTGCCAGTAATGCCGCCGACCTAAATCAGCCCCAGCATTTT
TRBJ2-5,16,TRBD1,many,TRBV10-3,CAISESTGSLQETQYF,TGTGCCATCAGTGAGTCGACAGGGTCCCTTCAAGAGACCCAGTACTTC
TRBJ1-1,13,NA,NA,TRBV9,CASSVSGRTEAFF,TGTGCCAGCAGCGTTTCAGGGAGGACTGAAGCTTTCTTT
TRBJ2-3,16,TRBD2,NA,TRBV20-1,CSARELTSGEIDTQYF,TGCAGTGCTAGAGAACTGACTAGCGGGGAGATAGATACGCAGTATTTT
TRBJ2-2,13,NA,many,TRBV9,CASSVGNTGELFF,TGTGCCAGCAGCGTAGGGAACACCGGGGAGCTGTTTTTT
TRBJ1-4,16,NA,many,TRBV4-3,CASSRTTGATNEKLFF,TGCGCCAGCAGCCGAACGACAGGTGCAACTAATGAAAAACTGTTTTTT
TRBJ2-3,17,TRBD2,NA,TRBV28,CASSPHERGPGARTQYF,TGTGCCAGCAGTCCCCACGAGCGGGGGCCGGGGGCCAGGACGCAGTATTTT
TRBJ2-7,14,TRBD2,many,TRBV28,CASSLAVSSYEQYF,TGTGCCAGCAGTCTAGCGGTTAGCTCCTACGAGCAGTACTTC
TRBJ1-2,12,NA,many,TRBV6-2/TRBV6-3,CASSQRPYGYTF,TGTGCCAGCAGTCAGAGGCCCTATGGCTACACCTTC
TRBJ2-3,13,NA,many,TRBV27,CASSLTSPDTQYF,TGTGCCAGCAGCTTGACCAGCCCAGATACGCAGTATTTT
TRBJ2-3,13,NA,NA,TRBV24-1,CATSEGGQDTQYF,TGTGCCACCAGTGAGGGAGGCCAAGATACGCAGTATTTT
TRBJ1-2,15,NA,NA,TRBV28,CASSLLVQGMGGYTF,TGTGCCAGCAGTTTATTAGTCCAGGGAATGGGGGGCTACACCTTC
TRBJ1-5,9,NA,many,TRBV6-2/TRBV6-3,CASDQPQHF,TGTGCCAGCGATCAGCCCCAGCATTTT
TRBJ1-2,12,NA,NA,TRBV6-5,CASRRGSDGYTF,TGTGCCAGCAGGAGGGGATCCGATGGCTACACCTTC
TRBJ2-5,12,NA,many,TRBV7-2,CASSLDGWTQYF,TGTGCCAGCAGCTTAGACGGATGGACCCAGTACTTC
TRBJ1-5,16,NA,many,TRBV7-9,CASSPIQVGGAQPQHF,TGTGCCAGCAGCCCAATACAGGTGGGGGGTGCTCAGCCCCAGCATTTT
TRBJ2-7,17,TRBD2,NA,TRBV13,CASSLREEGQKGYEQYF,TGTGCCAGCAGTTTACGGGAGGAAGGCCAGAAGGGGTACGAGCAGTACTTC
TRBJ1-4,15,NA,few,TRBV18,CASSTRVSTNEKLFF,TGTGCCAGCTCAACCCGGGTTTCAACTAATGAAAAACTGTTTTTT
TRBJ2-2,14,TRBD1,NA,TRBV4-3,CASSQTGESGELFF,TGCGCCAGCAGCCAAACAGGGGAGTCCGGGGAGCTGTTTTTT
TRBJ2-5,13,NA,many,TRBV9,CASSPDRRETQYF,TGTGCCAGCAGCCCGGACAGAAGAGAGACCCAGTACTTC
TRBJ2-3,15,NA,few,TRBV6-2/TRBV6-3,CASSPWDTSTDTQYF,TGTGCCAGCAGTCCCTGGGACACCTCCACAGATACGCAGTATTTT
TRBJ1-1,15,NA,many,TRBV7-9,CASSFFRGSNTEAFF,TGTGCCAGCAGCTTTTTCAGGGGTTCGAACACTGAAGCTTTCTTT
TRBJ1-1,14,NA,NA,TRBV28,CASRSRGMNTEAFF,TGTGCCAGCAGGAGCAGGGGAATGAACACTGAAGCTTTCTTT
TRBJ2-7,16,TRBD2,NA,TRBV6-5,CASSATSGVTHYEQYF,TGTGCCAGCAGCGCGACAAGCGGGGTTACCCACTACGAGCAGTACTTC
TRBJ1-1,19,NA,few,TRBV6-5,CASSYSDHPRQANTTEAFF,TGTGCCAGCAGTTACTCCGACCACCCGCGGCAGGCTAATACCACTGAAGCTTTCTTT
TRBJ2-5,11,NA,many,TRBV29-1,CSVASQETQYF,TGCAGCGTTGCCAGCCAAGAGACCCAGTACTTC
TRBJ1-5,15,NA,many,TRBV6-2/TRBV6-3,CASSRSSGRNQPQHF,TGTGCCAGCAGTCGGAGTTCTGGACGCAATCAGCCCCAGCATTTT
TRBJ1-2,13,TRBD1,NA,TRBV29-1,CSVGTGGAYGYTF,TGCAGCGTTGGCACAGGGGGCGCCTATGGCTACACCTTC
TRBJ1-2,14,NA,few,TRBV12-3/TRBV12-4,CASSSDGKEEGYTF,TGTGCCAGCAGTTCGGACGGAAAAGAGGAAGGCTACACCTTC
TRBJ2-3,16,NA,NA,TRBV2,CASSPHRVLQADTQYF,TGTGCCAGCAGTCCACACCGGGTCTTACAGGCAGATACGCAGTATTTT
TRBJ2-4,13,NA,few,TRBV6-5,CASSWGTGNIQYF,TGTGCCAGCAGTTGGGGGACCGGAAACATTCAGTACTTC
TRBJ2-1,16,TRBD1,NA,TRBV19,CASCLTRTGIYNEQFF,TGTGCCAGTTGCCTTACAAGGACAGGGATCTACAATGAGCAGTTCTTC
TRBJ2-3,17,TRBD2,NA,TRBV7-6,CASSLESSGGHTDTQYF,TGTGCCAGCAGCTTAGAATCTAGCGGGGGGCACACAGATACGCAGTATTTT
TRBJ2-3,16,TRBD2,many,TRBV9,CASSVPLAESTDTQYF,TGTGCCAGCAGCGTACCCCTAGCGGAAAGCACAGATACGCAGTATTTT